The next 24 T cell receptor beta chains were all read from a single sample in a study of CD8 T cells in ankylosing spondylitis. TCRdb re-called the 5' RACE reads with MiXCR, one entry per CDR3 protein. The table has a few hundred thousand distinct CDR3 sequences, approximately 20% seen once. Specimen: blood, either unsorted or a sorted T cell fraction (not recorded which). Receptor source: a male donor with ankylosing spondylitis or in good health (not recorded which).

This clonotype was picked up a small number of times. The CDR3 region is CASSLESPETQYF. The CDR3 region has the DNA TGTGCCAGCAGCTTAGAATCCCCAGAGACCCAGTACTTC. The chain couples TRBV11-2 to TRBJ2-5; D is unclear. The germline V gene has CDR1 SGHAT and CDR2 FQNNGV. Trimming took 0 bases from V and 4 from J, leaving 6 bases between them. CDR3 length: 13 residues.

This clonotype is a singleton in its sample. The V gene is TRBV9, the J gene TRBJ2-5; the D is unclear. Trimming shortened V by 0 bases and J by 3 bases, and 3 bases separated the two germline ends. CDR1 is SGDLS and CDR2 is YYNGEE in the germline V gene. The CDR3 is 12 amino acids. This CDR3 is CASSVGEETQYF. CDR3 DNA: TGTGCCAGCAGCGTAGGGGAAGAGACCCAGTACTTC. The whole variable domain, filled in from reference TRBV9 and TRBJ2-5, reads DSGVTQTPKHLITATGQRVTLRCSPRSGDLSVYWYQQSLDQGLQFLIQYYNGEERAKGNILERFSAQQFPDLHSELNLSSLELGDSALYFCASSVGEETQYFGPGTRLLVL.

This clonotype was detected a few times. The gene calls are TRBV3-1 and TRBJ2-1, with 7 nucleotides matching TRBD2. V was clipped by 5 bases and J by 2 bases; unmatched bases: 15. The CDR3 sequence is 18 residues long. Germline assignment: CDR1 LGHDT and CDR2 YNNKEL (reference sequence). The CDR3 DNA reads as TGTGCCAGCAGCTCACTTGGGAGCGGGGATACCACCTACAATGAGCAGTTCTTC. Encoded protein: CASSSLGSGDTTYNEQFF.

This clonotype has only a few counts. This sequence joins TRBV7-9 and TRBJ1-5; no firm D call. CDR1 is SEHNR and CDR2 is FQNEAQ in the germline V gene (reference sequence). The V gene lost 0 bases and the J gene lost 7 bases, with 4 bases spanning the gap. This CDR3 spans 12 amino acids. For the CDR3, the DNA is TGTGCCAGCAGCTTAGCTGCGCAGCCCCAGCATTTT. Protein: CASSLAAQPQHF.

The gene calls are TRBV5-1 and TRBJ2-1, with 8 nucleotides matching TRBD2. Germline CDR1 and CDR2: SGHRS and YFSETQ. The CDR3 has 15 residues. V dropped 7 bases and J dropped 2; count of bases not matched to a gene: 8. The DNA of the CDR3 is TGCGCCAGCTCACACGGGGGGGCCCCCTACAATGAGCAGTTCTTC. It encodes CASSHGGAPYNEQFF. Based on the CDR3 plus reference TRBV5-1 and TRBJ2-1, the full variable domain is KAGVTQTPRYLIKTRGQQVTLSCSPISGHRSVSWYQQTPGQGLQFLFEYFSETQRNKGNFPGRFSGRQFSNSRSEMNVSTLELGDSALYLCASSHGGAPYNEQFFGPGTRLTVL.

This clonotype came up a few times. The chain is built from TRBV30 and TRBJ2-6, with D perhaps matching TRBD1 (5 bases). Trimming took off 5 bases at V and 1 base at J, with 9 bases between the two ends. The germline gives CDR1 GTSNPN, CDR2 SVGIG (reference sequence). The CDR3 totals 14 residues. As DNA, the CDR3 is TGTGCCTGGGGGCAGGGTTCTGGGGCCAACGTCCTGACTTTC. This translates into CAWGQGSGANVLTF.

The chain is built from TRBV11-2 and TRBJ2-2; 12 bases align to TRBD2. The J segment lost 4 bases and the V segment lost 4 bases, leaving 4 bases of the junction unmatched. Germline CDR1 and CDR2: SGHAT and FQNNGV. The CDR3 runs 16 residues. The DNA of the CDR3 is TGTGCCAGCAGCTCAGCTAGCGGGGGGGTCACCGGGGAGCTGTTTTTT. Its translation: CASSSASGGVTGELFF.

CDR3 DNA: TGTGCCAGCAGCCCGACAGGGCTCTTAGAAAAGCAGTACTTC. This gives the protein CASSPTGLLEKQYF. V usage is TRBV6-1 and J usage is TRBJ2-7; the match to TRBD1 covers 7 bases. CDR3 length: 14 residues. Germline V gene lookup returns CDR1 MNHNS and CDR2 SASEGT. V was clipped by 6 bases and J by 8 bases; unmatched bases: 13.

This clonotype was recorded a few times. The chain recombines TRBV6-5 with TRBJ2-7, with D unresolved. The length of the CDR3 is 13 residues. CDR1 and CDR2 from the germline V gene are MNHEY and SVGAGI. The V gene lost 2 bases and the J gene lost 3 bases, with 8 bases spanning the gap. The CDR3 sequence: CASSYGPDYEQYF. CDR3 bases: TGTGCCAGCAGTTACGGGCCTGACTACGAGCAGTACTTC.

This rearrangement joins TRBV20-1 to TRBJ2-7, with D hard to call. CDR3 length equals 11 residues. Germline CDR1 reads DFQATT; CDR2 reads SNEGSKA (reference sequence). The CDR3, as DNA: TGCACCGCTAGGTGGCTTGAGGAGCAGTACTTC. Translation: CTARWLEEQYF.

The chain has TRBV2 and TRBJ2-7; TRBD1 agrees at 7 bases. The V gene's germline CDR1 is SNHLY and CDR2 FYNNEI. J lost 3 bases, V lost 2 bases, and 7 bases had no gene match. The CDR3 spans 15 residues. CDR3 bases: TGTGCCAGCAGTGAATACCCGGACAGGTACTACGAGCAGTACTTC. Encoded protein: CASSEYPDRYYEQYF.

DNA for the CDR3: TGTGCCAGCAGCTTATCGTTTAGCGGGGGAACCGAATATGAGCAGTTCTTC. Translating it yields CASSLSFSGGTEYEQFF. This chain uses TRBV7-9 with TRBJ2-1; 9 bases align to TRBD2. This CDR3 is built from 17 residues. Germline V gene data show CDR1 as SEHNR and CDR2 as FQNEAQ (reference sequence). V shed 2 bases and J 8 bases; nucleotides not matched to a gene: 13. Combining the CDR3 with reference TRBV7-9 and TRBJ2-1 gives the whole variable domain DTGVSQNPRHKITKRGQNVTFRCDPISEHNRLYWYRQTLGQGPEFLTYFQNEAQLEKSRLLSDRFSAERPKGSFSTLEIQRTEQGDSAMYLCASSLSFSGGTEYEQFFGPGTRLTVL.

The CDR3 here is CASSLWGRNSYNEQFF. The CDR3 DNA follows: TGTGCCAGCAGTTTATGGGGACGGAACTCCTACAATGAGCAGTTCTTC. This chain joins TRBV28 and TRBJ2-1, with D perhaps being TRBD1 or TRBD2 (5 bases each). In germline, CDR1 is MDHEN, CDR2 SYDVKM. Trimming pared 0 bases from V and 0 bases from J, leaving 9 bases between. The CDR3 runs 16 residues.

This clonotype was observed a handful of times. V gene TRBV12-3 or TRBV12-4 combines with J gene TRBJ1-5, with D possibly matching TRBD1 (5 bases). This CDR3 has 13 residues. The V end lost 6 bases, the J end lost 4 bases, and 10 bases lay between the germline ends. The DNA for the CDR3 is TGTGCCAGCAGAGGGACGGAGAATCAGCCCCAGCATTTT. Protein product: CASRGTENQPQHF.

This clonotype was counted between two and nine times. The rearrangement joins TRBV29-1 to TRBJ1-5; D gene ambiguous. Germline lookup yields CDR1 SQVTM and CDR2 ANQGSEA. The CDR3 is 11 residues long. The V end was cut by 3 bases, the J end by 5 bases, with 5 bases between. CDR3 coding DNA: TGCAGCGTTGACCGATATCAGCCCCAGCATTTT. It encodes CSVDRYQPQHF.

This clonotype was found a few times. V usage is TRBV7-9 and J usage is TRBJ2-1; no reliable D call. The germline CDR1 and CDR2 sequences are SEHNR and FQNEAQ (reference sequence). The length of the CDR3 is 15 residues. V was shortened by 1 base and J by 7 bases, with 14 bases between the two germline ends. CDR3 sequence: CASSLGLPLGNEQFF. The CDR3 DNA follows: TGTGCCAGCAGCTTAGGTTTACCCCTTGGTAATGAGCAGTTCTTC.

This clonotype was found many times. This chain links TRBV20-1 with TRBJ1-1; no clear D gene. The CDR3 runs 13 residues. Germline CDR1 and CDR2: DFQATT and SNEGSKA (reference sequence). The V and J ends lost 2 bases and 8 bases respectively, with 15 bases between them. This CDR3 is CSARSSVAVEAFF. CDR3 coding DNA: TGCAGTGCTAGATCATCAGTAGCAGTGGAAGCTTTCTTT.

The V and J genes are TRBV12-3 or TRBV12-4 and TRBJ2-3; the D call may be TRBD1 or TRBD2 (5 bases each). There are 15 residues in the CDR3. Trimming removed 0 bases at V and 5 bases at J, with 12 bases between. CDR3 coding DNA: TGTGCCAGCAGTTTAGCGGGACCCGACATAGATACGCAGTATTTT. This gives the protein CASSLAGPDIDTQYF.

CDR3 in amino acids: CASSQGIAYEQYF. The CDR3 region has the DNA TGCGCCAGCAGCCAAGGAATTGCCTACGAGCAGTACTTC. The rearrangement uses TRBV4-1 and TRBJ2-7; D call uncertain. This CDR3 region has 13 residues. Trimming cost V 1 base and J 2 bases, with 6 bases left between them. CDR1 and CDR2 (germline): MGHRA, YSYEKL.

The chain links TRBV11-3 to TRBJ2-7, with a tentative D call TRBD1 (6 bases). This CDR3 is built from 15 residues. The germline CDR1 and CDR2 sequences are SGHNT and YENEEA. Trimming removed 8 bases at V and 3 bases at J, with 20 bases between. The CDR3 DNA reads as TGTGCCAGCCAGGGTGTCATCCAGGGGAGCTACGAGCAGTACTTC. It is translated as CASQGVIQGSYEQYF.

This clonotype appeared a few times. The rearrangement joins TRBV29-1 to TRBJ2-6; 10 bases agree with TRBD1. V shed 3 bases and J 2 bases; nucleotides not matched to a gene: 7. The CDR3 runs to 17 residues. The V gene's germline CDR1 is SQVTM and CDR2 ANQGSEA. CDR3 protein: CSVEVWDRGAGANVLTF. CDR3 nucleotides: TGCAGCGTTGAGGTATGGGACAGGGGTGCTGGGGCCAACGTCCTGACTTTC.

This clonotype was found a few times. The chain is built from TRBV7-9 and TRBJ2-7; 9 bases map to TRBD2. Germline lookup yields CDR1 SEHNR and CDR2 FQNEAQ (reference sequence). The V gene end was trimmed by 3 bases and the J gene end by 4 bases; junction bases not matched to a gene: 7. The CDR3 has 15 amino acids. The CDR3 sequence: CASSLGGGAMYEQYF. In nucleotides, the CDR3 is TGTGCCAGCAGCTTGGGCGGGGGGGCCATGTACGAGCAGTACTTC.

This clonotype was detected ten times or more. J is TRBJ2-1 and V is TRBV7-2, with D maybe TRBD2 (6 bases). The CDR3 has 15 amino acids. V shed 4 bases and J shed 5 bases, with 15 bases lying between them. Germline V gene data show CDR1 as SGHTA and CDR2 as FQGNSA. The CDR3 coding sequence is TGTGCCAGCAGCTATTTTTTGGGCGGGAACAATGAGCAGTTCTTC. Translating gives CASSYFLGGNNEQFF.

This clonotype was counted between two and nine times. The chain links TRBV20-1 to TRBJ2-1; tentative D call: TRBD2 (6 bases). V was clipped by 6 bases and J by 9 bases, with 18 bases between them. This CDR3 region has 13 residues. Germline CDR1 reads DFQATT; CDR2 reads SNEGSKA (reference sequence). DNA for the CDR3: TGCAGTGCCCAGGGACTGGGGGATGTTGAGCAGTTCTTC. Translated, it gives CSAQGLGDVEQFF.